The clone carrying this T cell receptor (beta chain) was found a few times. These data belong to a study of patients and donors after allogeneic stem cell transplantation. Between the trimmed V and J ends, which lost 10 bases and 7 bases, there was a span of 10 bases. There are 10 residues in the CDR3. From germline, CDR1 is MNHEY and CDR2 SVGAGI. TCRdb analysed the RT-PCR reads with MiXCR anew, one entry per CDR3 protein. The table shows 400,000 to 450,000 distinct CDR3 sequences, with 16% occurring only once. The source material was blood, either unsorted or a sorted T cell fraction (not recorded which). The V and J genes are TRBV6-5 and TRBJ1-2; no firm D call. The TCR originated in a human donor who was either an allogeneic HSCT recipient or a stem cell or donor lymphocyte infusion donor (not recorded which). It is not recorded whose cells these are; they may come from a transplant donor. The CDR3 nucleotides are TGTGCCACCAGAGGAGCTGGCTACACCTTC. As protein: CATRGAGYTF.